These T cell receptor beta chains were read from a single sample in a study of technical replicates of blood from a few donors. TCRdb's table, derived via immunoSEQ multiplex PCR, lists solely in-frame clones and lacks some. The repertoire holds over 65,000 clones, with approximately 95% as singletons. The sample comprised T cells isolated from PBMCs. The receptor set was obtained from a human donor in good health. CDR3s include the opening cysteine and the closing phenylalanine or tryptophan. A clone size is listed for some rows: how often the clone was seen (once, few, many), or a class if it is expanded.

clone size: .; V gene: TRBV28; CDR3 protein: CASSDPGLVAERSYEQYF
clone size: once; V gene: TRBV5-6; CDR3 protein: CASSFLAYTDTQYF
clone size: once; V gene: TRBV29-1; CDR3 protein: CSAAGPRNYGYTF
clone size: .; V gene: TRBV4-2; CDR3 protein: CASSHADVTNREQYF
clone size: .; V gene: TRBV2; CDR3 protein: CASSEALRGFIMGQEVATNEKLFF
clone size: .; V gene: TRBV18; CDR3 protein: CASSPDGSQETQYF
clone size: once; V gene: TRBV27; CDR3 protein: CASSSHPGQGLYGYTF
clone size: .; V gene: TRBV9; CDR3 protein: CASSGRTDNNSPLHF
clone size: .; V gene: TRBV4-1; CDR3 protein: CASSTGRGEDEQYF
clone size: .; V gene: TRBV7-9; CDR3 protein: CASSSQGEVNYGYTF
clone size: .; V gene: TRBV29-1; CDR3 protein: CSAQGPYEQYF
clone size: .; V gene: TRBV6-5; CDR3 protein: CASSTGLAGVETQYF
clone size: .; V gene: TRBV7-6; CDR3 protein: CASSLEVDAGNTQYF
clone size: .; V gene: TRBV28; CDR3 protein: CASSPDNFQYF
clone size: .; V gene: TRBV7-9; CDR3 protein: CASSSNRDNQPQHF
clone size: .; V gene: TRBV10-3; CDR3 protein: CAISESWLAGVGQYF
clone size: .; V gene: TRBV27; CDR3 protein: CATQPGTGVPSSYEQYF
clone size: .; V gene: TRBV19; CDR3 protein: CASSYGEANVLTF
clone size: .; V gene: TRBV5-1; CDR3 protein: CASSSVAGGSYEQYF
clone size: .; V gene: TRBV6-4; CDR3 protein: CASSDGQTSTDTQYF
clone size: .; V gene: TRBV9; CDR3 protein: CASSPGGLLNTGELFF
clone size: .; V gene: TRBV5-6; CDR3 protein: CASSLEGLRGMNTEAFF
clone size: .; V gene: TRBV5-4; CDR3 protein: CASSLGQGNYGYTF
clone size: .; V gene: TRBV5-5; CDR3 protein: CASSFYGQAYEQYF
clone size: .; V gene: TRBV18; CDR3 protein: CASSPRGQVLGEQYF
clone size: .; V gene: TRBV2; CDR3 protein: CASSLLASGGLETQYF
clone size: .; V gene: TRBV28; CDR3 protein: CASSYPRGAGGYEQYF
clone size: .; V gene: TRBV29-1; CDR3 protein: CSGSGRYNEQFF
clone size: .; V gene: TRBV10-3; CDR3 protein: CAILVVNTEAFF
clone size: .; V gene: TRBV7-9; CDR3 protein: CASSVRQGSFGYTF
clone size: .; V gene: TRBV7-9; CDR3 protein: CASSLDGSGANVLTF
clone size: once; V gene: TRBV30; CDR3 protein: CAWRDGQLGKNIQYF
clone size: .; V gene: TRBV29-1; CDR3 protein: CSVEELTVRLAGRFGEQFF
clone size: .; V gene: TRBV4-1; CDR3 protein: CASSHGTGYEQYF
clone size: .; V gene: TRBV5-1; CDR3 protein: CASSLAGTGTDTQYF
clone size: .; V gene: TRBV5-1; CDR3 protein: CASSLPDRAGTGELFF
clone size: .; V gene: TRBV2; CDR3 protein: CARKPGTSRNEQFF
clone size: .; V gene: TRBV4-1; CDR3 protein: CASSQISFWTGNMNTEAFF
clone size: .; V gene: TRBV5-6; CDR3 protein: CASRMDRAYGYTF
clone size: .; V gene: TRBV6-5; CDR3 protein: CASSHRGATGELFF
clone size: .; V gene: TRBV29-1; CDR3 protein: CSVDALANLQETQYF
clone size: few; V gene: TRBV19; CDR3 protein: CASSDRDRGMKRVTEAFF
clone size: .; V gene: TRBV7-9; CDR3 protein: CASSQGLGTDTQYF
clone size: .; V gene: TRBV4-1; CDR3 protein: CASSQALEQYF
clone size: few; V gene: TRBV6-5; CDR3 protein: CASSLTSGGGNTEAFF
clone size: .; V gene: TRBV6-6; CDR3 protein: CASSSHPPTEQYF
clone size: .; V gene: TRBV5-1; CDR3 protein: CASSLVGQGFSSGANVLTF
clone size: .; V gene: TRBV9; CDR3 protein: CASSVDSGTYNEQFF
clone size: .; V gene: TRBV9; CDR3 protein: CASPPGQGTADTQYF